Listed below are T cell receptor beta chains from one sample, sequenced in a study of blood T cell repertoires in COVID-19. Generated by immunoSEQ multiplex PCR, the TCRdb table keeps only in-frame clones and is missing some. Of under 200,000 clones listed, approximately 86% are singletons. The sequenced material came from peripheral blood. The source is a man aged 70 or older with acute or convalescent COVID-19. Each CDR3 is given with its conserved first and last residue. Fields, in order: clone size, D gene, J gene, V gene, CDR3 length, CDR3 protein, CDR3 DNA. A D gene is named only where the DNA matches it firmly. Clone sizes are given selectively: once, few, many, or a class where the clone is expanded.

NA	TRBD1	TRBJ2-7	TRBV18	15	CASSPRTGQSYEQYF	TGTGCCAGCTCACCACGGACAGGGCAATCCTACGAGCAGTACTTC
NA	NA	TRBJ1-1	TRBV7-3	17	CASSARKGRSGSTEAFF	TGTGCCAGCAGCGCCCGGAAAGGAAGGTCCGGGTCCACTGAAGCTTTCTTT
NA	NA	TRBJ1-4	TRBV2	13	CASRPNYNEKLFF	TGTGCCAGCAGACCCAACTATAATGAAAAACTGTTTTTT
NA	NA	TRBJ1-1	TRBV5-8	14	CASTSLEPNTEAFF	TGTGCCAGCACATCCCTGGAGCCGAACACTGAAGCTTTCTTT
NA	TRBD1	TRBJ1-2	TRBV3-1/TRBV3-2	14	CASSQDTGANGYTF	TGTGCCAGCAGCCAAGATACAGGGGCAAATGGCTACACCTTC
NA	NA	TRBJ2-3	TRBV2	14	CASSADLATDTQYF	TGTGCCAGCAGTGCCGACTTAGCGACAGATACGCAGTATTTT
NA	TRBD2	TRBJ2-1	TRBV9	15	CASSRTSGTYNEQFF	TGTGCCAGCAGTCGGACTAGCGGGACCTACAATGAGCAGTTCTTC
NA	NA	TRBJ2-3	TRBV6-4	13	CARRPGHTDTQYF	TGTGCCAGGCGACCAGGGCATACGGATACGCAGTATTTT
NA	TRBD1	TRBJ2-1	TRBV5-5	15	CASSRGTDPYNEQFF	TGTGCCAGCAGCCGTGGGACAGACCCCTACAATGAGCAGTTCTTC
NA	TRBD2	TRBJ2-1	TRBV19	16	CASTPGGRGGYNEQFF	TGTGCCAGTACCCCGGGGGGGAGGGGAGGCTACAATGAGCAGTTCTTC
NA	NA	TRBJ1-1	TRBV7-9	15	CASSLVGGRNTEAFF	TGTGCCAGCAGCTTAGTAGGGGGTAGGAACACTGAAGCTTTCTTT
NA	NA	TRBJ2-1	TRBV28	12	CASSLRDTSQFF	TGTGCCAGCAGCTTAAGGGACACCTCGCAGTTCTTC
NA	NA	TRBJ1-2	TRBV4-2	15	CASSQDQGLVYGYTF	TGTGCCAGCAGCCAAGATCAGGGCCTAGTCTATGGCTACACCTTC
NA	NA	TRBJ1-6	TRBV9	14	CASSSQGLNSPLHF	TGTGCCAGCAGCTCCCAGGGCCTCAATTCACCCCTCCACTTT
few	NA	TRBJ1-5	TRBV11-2	13	CASSLVQDQPQHF	TGTGCCAGCAGCTTAGTACAAGATCAGCCCCAGCATTTT
NA	NA	TRBJ1-2	TRBV27	15	CASSVNWGGAGGYTF	TGTGCCAGCAGTGTTAATTGGGGGGGCGCGGGAGGCTACACCTTC
NA	NA	TRBJ1-2	TRBV7-2	14	CASSRTRAPYGYTF	TGTGCCAGCAGCAGGACAAGGGCCCCCTATGGCTACACCTTC
NA	NA	TRBJ1-6	TRBV5-6	14	CASSLDRYNSPLHF	TGTGCCAGCAGCCTGGACCGGTATAATTCACCCCTCCACTTT
NA	NA	TRBJ1-3	TRBV27	16	CASSLAGFSSGNTIYF	TGTGCCAGCAGTTTAGCCGGGTTCTCATCTGGAAACACCATATATTTT
NA	TRBD1	TRBJ1-4	TRBV19	18	CASSIGRGQISTNEKLFF	TGTGCCAGTAGTATCGGGAGGGGACAGATATCAACTAATGAAAAACTGTTTTTT
NA	TRBD1	TRBJ1-2	TRBV18	13	CASEIGQAYGYTF	TGTGCCAGTGAAATCGGACAGGCGTATGGCTACACCTTC
NA	TRBD1	TRBJ1-4	TRBV10-1	17	CASSGGQIGGTNEKLFF	TGCGCCAGCAGCGGGGGACAGATCGGTGGAACTAATGAAAAACTGTTTTTT
NA	TRBD1	TRBJ1-1	TRBV7-2	15	CASSFRTGGNTEAFF	TGTGCCAGCAGCTTCCGGACAGGGGGGAACACTGAAGCTTTCTTT
NA	TRBD1	TRBJ1-5	TRBV23-1	16	CASSQSGVRGNQPQHF	TGCGCCAGCAGTCAATCCGGGGTCAGGGGGAATCAGCCCCAGCATTTT
NA	NA	TRBJ1-5	TRBV18	13	CASSPLDDQPQHF	TGTGCCAGCTCACCCCTAGATGATCAGCCCCAGCATTTT
NA	TRBD1	TRBJ2-5	TRBV7-7	15	CASSSSGTGQETQYF	TGTGCCAGCAGCTCATCCGGGACAGGGCAAGAGACCCAGTACTTC
NA	TRBD1	TRBJ2-1	TRBV6-5	13	CASSRQGNNEQFF	TGTGCCAGCAGCCGACAGGGTAACAATGAGCAGTTCTTC
NA	TRBD1	TRBJ2-7	TRBV18	14	CASSPRTGEDEQYF	TGTGCCAGCTCACCCCGGACAGGGGAGGACGAGCAGTACTTC
NA	NA	TRBJ1-3	TRBV5-4	14	CASSPELSGNTIYF	TGTGCCAGCAGCCCCGAACTCTCTGGAAACACCATATATTTT
NA	TRBD2	TRBJ2-2	TRBV2	18	CASSEAPSGLRLTGELFF	TGTGCCAGCAGTGAAGCGCCTAGCGGTCTGAGACTCACCGGGGAGCTGTTTTTT
NA	TRBD2	TRBJ2-1	TRBV2	15	CASSPILAGYNEQFF	TGTGCCAGCAGTCCAATACTAGCGGGATACAATGAGCAGTTCTTC
NA	NA	TRBJ1-2	TRBV29-1	13	CSVGPEGNYGYTF	TGCAGCGTTGGGCCCGAGGGTAACTATGGCTACACCTTC
once	TRBD1	TRBJ2-3	TRBV7-2	15	CASTSVGQSTDTQYF	TGTGCCAGCACCAGTGTGGGACAGAGCACAGATACGCAGTATTTT
NA	TRBD1	TRBJ1-4	TRBV12-5	19	CASGSTRRTGPSRGEKLFF	TGTGCTAGTGGTTCCACAAGAAGGACAGGACCCTCAAGGGGTGAAAAACTGTTTTTT
NA	NA	TRBJ2-1	TRBV5-1	18	CASSSAPLGRTIGNEQFF	TGCGCCAGCAGTTCCGCACCTCTGGGGCGGACTATTGGGAATGAGCAGTTCTTC
once	NA	TRBJ1-4	TRBV7-9	17	CASSLAAMMATNEKLFF	TGTGCCAGCAGCTTAGCGGCAATGATGGCAACTAATGAAAAACTGTTTTTT
NA	TRBD2	TRBJ2-3	TRBV3-1/TRBV3-2	16	CASSQGTSGSAYTQYF	TGTGCCAGCAGCCAAGGCACTAGCGGGAGCGCTTATACGCAGTATTTT
NA	NA	TRBJ2-7	TRBV10-3	14	CAIRGGPLSYEQYF	TGTGCCATCAGGGGGGGGCCTCTTTCCTACGAGCAGTACTTC
NA	NA	TRBJ1-1	TRBV29-1	10	CSGRGTEAFF	TGCAGCGGCCGGGGCACTGAAGCTTTCTTT
NA	NA	TRBJ1-2	TRBV12-3/TRBV12-4	13	CASSFRQNYGYTF	TGTGCCAGCAGTTTTCGACAGAACTATGGCTACACCTTC
NA	TRBD1	TRBJ1-2	TRBV4-1	16	CASSRSRDRGSYGYTF	TGCGCCAGCAGCCGAAGCCGGGACAGGGGCAGCTATGGCTACACCTTC
NA	NA	TRBJ1-2	TRBV5-1	14	CASSPPDSSYGYTF	TGCGCCAGCAGCCCCCCGGACAGTAGCTATGGCTACACCTTC
NA	NA	TRBJ1-1	TRBV12-5	14	CASGGHGTYTEAFF	TGTGCTAGTGGTGGACACGGGACATACACTGAAGCTTTCTTT
NA	TRBD2	TRBJ2-3	TRBV3-1/TRBV3-2	17	CASSQDRRREEGDTQYF	TGTGCCAGCAGCCAAGATAGAAGGCGGGAGGAGGGAGATACGCAGTATTTT
NA	TRBD2	TRBJ2-2	TRBV11-2	15	CASSFRGGMTGELFF	TGTGCCAGCAGCTTTCGGGGGGGCATGACCGGGGAGCTGTTTTTT
NA	NA	TRBJ1-2	TRBV29-1	16	CSVEGRSTRKLYGYTF	TGCAGCGTTGAAGGGAGGTCGACCCGAAAACTTTATGGCTACACCTTC
few	TRBD1	TRBJ1-2	TRBV5-1	12	CASSPGGYGYTF	TGCGCCAGCAGCCCAGGGGGCTATGGCTACACCTTC
few	NA	TRBJ1-5	TRBV28	15	CASSRSGDSNQPQHF	TGTGCCAGCAGTAGGTCGGGAGATAGCAATCAGCCCCAGCATTTT